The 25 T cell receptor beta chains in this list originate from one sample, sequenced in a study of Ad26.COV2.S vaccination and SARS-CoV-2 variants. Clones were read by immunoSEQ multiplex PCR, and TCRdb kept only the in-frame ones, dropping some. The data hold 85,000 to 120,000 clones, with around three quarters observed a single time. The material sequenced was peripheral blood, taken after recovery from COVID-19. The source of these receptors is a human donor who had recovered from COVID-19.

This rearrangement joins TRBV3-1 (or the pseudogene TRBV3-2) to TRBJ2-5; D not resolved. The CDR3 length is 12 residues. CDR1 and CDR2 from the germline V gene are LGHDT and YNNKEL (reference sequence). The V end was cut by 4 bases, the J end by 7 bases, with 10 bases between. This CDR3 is CASSLPHGTQYF. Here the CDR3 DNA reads TGTGCCAGCAGCCTCCCACACGGGACCCAGTACTTC.

The CDR3 sequence is CASSLSFGTPTQYF. The DNA for the CDR3 is TGTGCCAGCAGTTTATCATTCGGGACCCCTACGCAGTATTTT. V usage is TRBV27 and J usage is TRBJ2-3; D is tentatively TRBD1 or TRBD2 (5 bases each). CDR3 length: 14 residues. The ends were cut back, 0 bases at V and 8 bases at J, with 12 bases in the middle. Germline V gives CDR1 MNHEY, CDR2 SMNVEV (reference sequence).

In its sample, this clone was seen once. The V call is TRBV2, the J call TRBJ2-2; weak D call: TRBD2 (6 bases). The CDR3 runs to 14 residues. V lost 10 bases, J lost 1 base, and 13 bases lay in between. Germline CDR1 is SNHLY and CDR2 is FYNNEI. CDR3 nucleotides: TGTGCCACCAATCGGCGGGGGAACACCGGGGAGCTGTTTTTT. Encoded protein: CATNRRGNTGELFF.

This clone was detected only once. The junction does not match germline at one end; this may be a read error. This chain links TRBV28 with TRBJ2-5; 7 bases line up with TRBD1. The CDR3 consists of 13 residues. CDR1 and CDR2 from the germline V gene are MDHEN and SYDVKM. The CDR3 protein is CAISRGHQETQYF. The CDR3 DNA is TGTGCCATCAGTAGGGGGCACCAAGAGACCCAGTACTTC.

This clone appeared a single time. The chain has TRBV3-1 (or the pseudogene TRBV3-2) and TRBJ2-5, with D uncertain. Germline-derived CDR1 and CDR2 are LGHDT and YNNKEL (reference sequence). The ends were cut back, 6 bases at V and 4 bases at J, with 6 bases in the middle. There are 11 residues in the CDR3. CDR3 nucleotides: TGTGCCAGCAGTCACCTAGAGACCCAGTACTTC. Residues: CASSHLETQYF.

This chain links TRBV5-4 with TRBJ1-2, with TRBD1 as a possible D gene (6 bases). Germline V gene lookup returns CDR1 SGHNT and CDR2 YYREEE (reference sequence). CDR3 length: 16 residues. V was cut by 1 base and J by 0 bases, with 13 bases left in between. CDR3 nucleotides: TGTGCCAGCAGCTTGACGTCTGGGGGGCCTAACTATGGCTACACCTTC. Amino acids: CASSLTSGGPNYGYTF. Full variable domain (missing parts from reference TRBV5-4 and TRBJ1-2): ETGVTQSPTHLIKTRGQQVTLRCSSQSGHNTVSWYQQALGQGPQFIFQYYREEENGRGNFPPRFSGLQFPNYSSELNVNALELDDSALYLCASSLTSGGPNYGYTFGSGTRLTVV.

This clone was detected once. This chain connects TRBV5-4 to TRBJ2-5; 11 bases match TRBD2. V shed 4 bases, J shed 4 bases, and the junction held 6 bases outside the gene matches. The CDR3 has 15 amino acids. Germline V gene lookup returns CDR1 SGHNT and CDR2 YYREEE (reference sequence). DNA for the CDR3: TGTGCCAGCAGCCGACCGACTAGCGGGGTAGAGACCCAGTACTTC. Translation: CASSRPTSGVETQYF.

In DNA, the CDR3 is TGTGCCAGCAGCTTATCCGTCGGGGAGCTGTTTTTT. Protein sequence: CASSLSVGELFF. The chain links TRBV7-9 to TRBJ2-2; unclear D gene. Trimming pared 2 bases from V and 7 bases from J, leaving 5 bases between. The germline CDR1 and CDR2 sequences are SEHNR and FQNEAQ (reference sequence). The CDR3 covers 12 residues.

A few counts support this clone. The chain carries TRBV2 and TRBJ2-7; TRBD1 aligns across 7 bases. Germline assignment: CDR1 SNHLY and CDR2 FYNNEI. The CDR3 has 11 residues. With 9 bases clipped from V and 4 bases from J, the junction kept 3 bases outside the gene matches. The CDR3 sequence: CASQTGYEQYF. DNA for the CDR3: TGTGCCAGTCAGACAGGGTACGAGCAGTACTTC.

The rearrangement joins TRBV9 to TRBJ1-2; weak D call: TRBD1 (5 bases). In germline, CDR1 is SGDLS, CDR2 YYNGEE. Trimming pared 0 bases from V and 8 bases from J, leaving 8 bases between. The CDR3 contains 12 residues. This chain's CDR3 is CASSVDGGGYTF. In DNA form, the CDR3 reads TGTGCCAGCAGCGTAGATGGGGGGGGCTACACCTTC.

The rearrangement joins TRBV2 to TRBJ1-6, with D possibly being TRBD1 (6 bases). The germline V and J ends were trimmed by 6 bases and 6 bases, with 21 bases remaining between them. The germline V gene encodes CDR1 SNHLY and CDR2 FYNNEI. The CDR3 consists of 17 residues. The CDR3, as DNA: TGTGCCAGCAGGAGTGGCCCACACCAGGACAGTAATTCACCCCTCCACTTT. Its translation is CASRSGPHQDSNSPLHF.

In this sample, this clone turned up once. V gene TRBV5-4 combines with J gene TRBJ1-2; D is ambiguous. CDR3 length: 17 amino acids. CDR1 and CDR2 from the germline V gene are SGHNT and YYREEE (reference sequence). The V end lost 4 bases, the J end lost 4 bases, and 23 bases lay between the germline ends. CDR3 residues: CASSLRRSTLSSYGYTF. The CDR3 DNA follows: TGTGCCAGCAGCCTCCGCCGTTCCACACTATCTTCCTATGGCTACACCTTC.

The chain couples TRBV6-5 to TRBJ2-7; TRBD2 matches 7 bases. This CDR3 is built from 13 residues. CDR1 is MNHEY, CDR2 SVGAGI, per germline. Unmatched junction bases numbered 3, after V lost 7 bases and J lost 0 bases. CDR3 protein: CASKASGSYEQYF. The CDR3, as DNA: TGTGCCAGCAAGGCTAGCGGCTCCTACGAGCAGTACTTC.

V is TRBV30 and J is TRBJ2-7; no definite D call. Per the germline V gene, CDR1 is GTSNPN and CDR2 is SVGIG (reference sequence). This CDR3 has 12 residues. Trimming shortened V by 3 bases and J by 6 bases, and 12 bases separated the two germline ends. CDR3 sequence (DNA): TGTGCCTGGAGAGGGATTCGGGTCGAGCAGTACTTC. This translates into CAWRGIRVEQYF.

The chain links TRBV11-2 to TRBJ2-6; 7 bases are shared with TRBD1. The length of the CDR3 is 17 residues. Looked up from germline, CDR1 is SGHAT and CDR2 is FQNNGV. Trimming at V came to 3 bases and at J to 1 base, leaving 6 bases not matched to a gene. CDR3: CASSFGTVLSGANVLTF. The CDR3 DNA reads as TGTGCCAGCAGCTTCGGGACAGTATTGTCTGGGGCCAACGTCCTGACTTTC.

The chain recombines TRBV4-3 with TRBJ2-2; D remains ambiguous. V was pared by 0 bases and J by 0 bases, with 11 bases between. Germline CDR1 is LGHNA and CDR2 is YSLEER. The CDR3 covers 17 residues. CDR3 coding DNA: TGCGCCAGCAGCCAAGATCTGGTTAGATCGAACACCGGGGAGCTGTTTTTT. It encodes CASSQDLVRSNTGELFF.

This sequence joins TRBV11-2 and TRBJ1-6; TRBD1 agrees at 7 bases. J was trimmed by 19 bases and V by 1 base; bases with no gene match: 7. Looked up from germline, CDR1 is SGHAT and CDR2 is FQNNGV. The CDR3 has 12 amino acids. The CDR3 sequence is CASSLADRAVHF. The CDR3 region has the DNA TGTGCCAGCAGCTTAGCCGACAGGGCCGTTCACTTT.

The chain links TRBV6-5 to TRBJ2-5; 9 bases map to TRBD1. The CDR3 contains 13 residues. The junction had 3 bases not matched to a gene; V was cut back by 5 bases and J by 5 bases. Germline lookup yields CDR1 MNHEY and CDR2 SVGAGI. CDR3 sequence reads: CASSPTGGETQYF. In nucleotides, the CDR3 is TGTGCCAGCAGTCCCACAGGGGGCGAGACCCAGTACTTC.

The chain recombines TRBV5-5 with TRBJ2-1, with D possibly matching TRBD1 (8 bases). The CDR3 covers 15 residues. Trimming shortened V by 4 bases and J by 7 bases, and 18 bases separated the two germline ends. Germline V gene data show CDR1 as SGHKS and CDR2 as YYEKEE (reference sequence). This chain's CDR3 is CASSGEGQEWNEQFF. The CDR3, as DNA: TGTGCCAGCAGCGGGGAGGGACAGGAATGGAATGAGCAGTTCTTC.

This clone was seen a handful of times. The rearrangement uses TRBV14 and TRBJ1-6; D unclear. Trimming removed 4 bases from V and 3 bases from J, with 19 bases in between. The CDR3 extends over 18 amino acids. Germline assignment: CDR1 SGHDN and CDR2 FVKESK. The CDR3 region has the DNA TGTGCCAGCAGCCTTCCCTCGGGTGGAGGTCTCTATAATTCACCCCTCCACTTT. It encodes CASSLPSGGGLYNSPLHF.

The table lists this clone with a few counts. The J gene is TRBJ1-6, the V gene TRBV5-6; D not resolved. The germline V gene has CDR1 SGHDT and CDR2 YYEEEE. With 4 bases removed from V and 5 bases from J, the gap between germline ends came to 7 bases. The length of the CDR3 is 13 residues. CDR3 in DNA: TGTGCCAGCAGCCGTACAGATAATTCACCCCTCCACTTT. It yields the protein CASSRTDNSPLHF.

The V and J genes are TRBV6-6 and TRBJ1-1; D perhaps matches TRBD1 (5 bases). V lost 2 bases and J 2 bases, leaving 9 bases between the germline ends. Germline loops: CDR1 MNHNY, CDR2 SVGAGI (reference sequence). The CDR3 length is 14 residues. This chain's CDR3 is CASSYRGSNTEAFF. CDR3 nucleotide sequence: TGTGCCAGCAGTTACAGGGGTTCTAACACTGAAGCTTTCTTT.

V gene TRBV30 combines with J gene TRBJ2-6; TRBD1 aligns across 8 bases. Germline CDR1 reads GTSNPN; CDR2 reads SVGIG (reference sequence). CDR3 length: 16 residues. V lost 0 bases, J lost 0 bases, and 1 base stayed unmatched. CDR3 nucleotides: TGTGCCTGGAGTGTAACAGGGGGCTCTGGGGCCAACGTCCTGACTTTC. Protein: CAWSVTGGSGANVLTF. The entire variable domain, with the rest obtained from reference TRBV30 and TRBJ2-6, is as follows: SQTIHQWPATLVQPVGSPLSLECTVEGTSNPNLYWYRQAAGRGLQLLFYSVGIGQISSEVPQNLSASRPQDRQFILSSKKLLLSDSGFYLCAWSVTGGSGANVLTFGAGSRLTVL.

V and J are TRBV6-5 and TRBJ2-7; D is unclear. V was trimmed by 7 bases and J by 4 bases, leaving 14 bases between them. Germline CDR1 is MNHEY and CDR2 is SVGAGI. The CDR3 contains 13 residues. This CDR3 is CASTRWGSYEQYF. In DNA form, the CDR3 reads TGTGCCAGCACCCGCTGGGGTTCTTACGAGCAGTACTTC.

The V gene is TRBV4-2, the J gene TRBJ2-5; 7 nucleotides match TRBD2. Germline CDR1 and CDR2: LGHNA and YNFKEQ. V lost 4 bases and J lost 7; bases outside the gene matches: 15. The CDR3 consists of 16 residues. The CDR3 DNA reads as TGTGCCAGCAGCCCTGCCCGGGGGGAGGGCTACGGGACCCAGTACTTC. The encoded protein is CASSPARGEGYGTQYF.